This T cell receptor (beta chain) was sequenced for a study of blood T cell repertoires in COVID-19. In the study overall: PBMCs, B-cell-depleted T cells, or T cells provided the cDNA or gDNA that made up the material.

V lost 6 bases, J lost 7 bases, and 15 bases lay in between. The CDR3 contains 13 residues. CDR1 and CDR2 (germline): LGHDT, YNNKEL (reference sequence). In the original analysis: Amplified reference gene primers provided the basis for estimating nucleated cell counts. Sequencing was performed with immunoSEQ multiplex PCR; in TCRdb, only in-frame clones are kept and a portion is missing. The V and J calls and clone size were taken over from that table, and D and trimming were inferred from the DNA. The sample holds about 210,000 clones, 80% to 90% seen once. This sequence originates from a man aged 50 to 60 with active or convalescent COVID-19. The rearrangement uses TRBV3-1 (or the pseudogene TRBV3-2) and TRBJ2-5, with a tentative D call TRBD2 (6 bases). The sample was peripheral blood. Written as DNA, the CDR3 is TGTGCCAGCAGTTCAAGGGAGGAGTGGACCCAGTACTTC. Its translation is CASSSREEWTQYF.